This T cell receptor beta chain was found in a study of blood T cell repertoires in COVID-19. Looking at the study overall: The cDNA or gDNA used as material had been derived from T cells, B-cell-depleted T cells, or PBMCs.

Authors' methods: Nucleated cell number was recorded as an estimate derived from reference gene primer amplification. TCRdb's copy holds only in-frame clones and misses some; the assay was immunoSEQ multiplex PCR. V, J and clone size derive from that table, while D and trimming were established from the DNA sequence. The data hold some 86,000 clones, with more than 75% observed a single time. What was sequenced was peripheral blood. The clonotype originates from a woman in her 70s with acute or convalescent COVID-19.

CDR3 bases: TGTGCCAGCAGCTCCCGGACAGGGGGATGGGAGACTAACACTGAAGCTTTCTTT. Translation: CASSSRTGGWETNTEAFF. This chain connects TRBV7-9 to TRBJ1-1; 10 positions match TRBD1. The CDR3 totals 18 residues. J was trimmed by 2 bases and V by 4 bases; bases with no gene match: 13. The germline CDR1 and CDR2 sequences are SEHNR and FQNEAQ (reference sequence).